The 12 T cell receptor beta chains in this list originate from one sample, sequenced in a study of blood T cell repertoires in COVID-19. The assay was immunoSEQ multiplex PCR, and TCRdb's table has in-frame clones only and misses some. Among more than 110,000 clones listed, about 79% were seen once. Sequenced input: peripheral blood. The receptors derive from a woman of 80 years or more with active or convalescent COVID-19.

The gene calls are TRBV28 and TRBJ2-1, with TRBD1 matching 9 bases. The CDR3 contains 15 residues. Germline V lookup: CDR1 MDHEN, CDR2 SYDVKM. Trimming removed 3 bases from V and 4 bases from J; junction bases left unmatched: 4. CDR3 region: CASSLGTGLYNEQFF. CDR3 DNA sequence: TGTGCCAGCAGTTTGGGGACAGGGCTGTACAATGAGCAGTTCTTC.

V usage is TRBV7-8 and J usage is TRBJ1-3, with 8 bases lining up with TRBD1. This CDR3 is built from 16 residues. Trimming at V came to 5 bases and at J to 0 bases, leaving 6 bases not matched to a gene. Germline loops: CDR1 SGHVS, CDR2 FQNEAQ. CDR3 residues: CASSVGTGPSGNTIYF. The CDR3 region has the DNA TGTGCCAGCAGCGTCGGGACAGGACCCTCTGGAAACACCATATATTTT.

This clone was counted many times. The rearrangement links TRBV9 to TRBJ2-1, with D tentatively TRBD1 (5 bases). CDR1 SGDLS and CDR2 YYNGEE come from the germline V gene. The V and J ends lost 3 bases and 2 bases respectively, with 12 bases between them. This CDR3 has 15 amino acids. The CDR3 DNA follows: TGTGCCAGCAGCGCAACAGGTTATCCCTACAATGAGCAGTTCTTC. It yields the protein CASSATGYPYNEQFF.

The J gene is TRBJ1-4, the V gene TRBV19; D not certain. V lost 2 bases and J 0 bases, leaving 10 bases between the germline ends. The germline CDR1 and CDR2 sequences are LNHDA and SQIVND (reference sequence). The CDR3 has 16 amino acids. Here the CDR3 DNA reads TGTGCCAGTAGTATAAGAGGCAATGCAACTAATGAAAAACTGTTTTTT. This translates into CASSIRGNATNEKLFF.

The J gene is TRBJ1-1, the V gene TRBV27; 7 nucleotides match TRBD1. Germline V CDR1 and CDR2: MNHEY, SMNVEV (reference sequence). This CDR3 spans 13 amino acids. After removal of 3 bases from V and 6 bases from J, the junction contained 4 bases not matched to a gene. CDR3 residues: CASSFTQGAEAFF. The CDR3 DNA reads TGTGCCAGCAGTTTCACCCAGGGGGCTGAAGCTTTCTTT.

The chain combines TRBV11-3 with TRBJ2-1, with 10 bases aligning to TRBD2. V trimming: 1 base; J trimming: 5 bases; junction bases outside the gene matches: 5. CDR1 and CDR2 (germline): SGHNT, YENEEA. The CDR3 is 16 amino acids. The CDR3 is CASSLGGLAGDNEQFF. The CDR3 DNA reads as TGTGCCAGCAGCTTAGGGGGGCTAGCGGGGGACAATGAGCAGTTCTTC.

The V gene is TRBV21-1, the J gene TRBJ2-1; the table gives TRBD1 as D, unverified against the DNA. TRBV21-1 is annotated as a pseudogene. This CDR3 has 16 residues. This CDR3 reads CASSSGGRRKAHEQFF. The CDR3 DNA reads as TGTGCCAGCAGCTCAGGGGGGAGAAGAAAGGCCCATGAGCAGTTCTTC.

This sequence joins TRBV30 and TRBJ1-5; 7 bases are a match to TRBD1. The CDR3 length is 13 residues. In germline, CDR1 is GTSNPN, CDR2 SVGIG (reference sequence). The V segment lost 4 bases and the J segment 4 bases; nucleotides outside the gene matches: 4. CDR3: CAWKGQLNQPQHF. The CDR3 DNA reads as TGTGCCTGGAAGGGACAGTTGAATCAGCCCCAGCATTTT.

Note on this clone: The same CDR3 is also encoded by other DNA sequences in this sample. The chain recombines TRBV5-1 with TRBJ2-2; 7 positions match TRBD1. Looked up from germline, CDR1 is SGHRS and CDR2 is YFSETQ. The CDR3 is 15 residues long. Trimming removed 5 bases from V and 2 bases from J; junction bases left unmatched: 6. Written as DNA, the CDR3 is TGCGCCAGCAGTACGGGACAGCGTAACACCGGGGAGCTGTTTTTT. Translated: CASSTGQRNTGELFF.

Here the CDR3 DNA reads TGTGCCAGCAGCAAGACCAGGGGATGGAATGAGCAGTTCTTC. It specifies CASSKTRGWNEQFF. The chain joins TRBV13 to TRBJ2-1, with D perhaps matching TRBD1 (6 bases). Germline loops: CDR1 PRHDT, CDR2 FYEKMQ (reference sequence). The CDR3 covers 14 residues. Trimming stripped 5 bases from V and 7 bases from J, with 15 bases between. Supplemented by reference TRBV13 and TRBJ2-1, the full variable domain reads AAGVIQSPRHLIKEKRETATLKCYPIPRHDTVYWYQQGPGQDPQFLISFYEKMQSDKGSIPDRFSAQQFSDYHSELNMSSLELGDSALYFCASSKTRGWNEQFFGPGTRLTVL.

V is TRBV7-9 and J is TRBJ2-7; 7 bases match TRBD1. Germline trimming cut 1 base from V and 0 bases from J; bases unmatched to any gene: 6. Per germline, CDR1 SEHNR and CDR2 FQNEAQ (reference sequence). The CDR3 is made up of 16 amino acids. The CDR3 loop is CASSLVGRGNSYEQYF. The CDR3 DNA is TGTGCCAGCAGCTTAGTCGGCAGGGGGAACTCCTACGAGCAGTACTTC.

This clone was detected once. The V and J genes are TRBV6-6 and TRBJ1-2; 8 bases map to TRBD1. The CDR3 extends over 14 amino acids. The ends lost 4 bases at V and 6 bases at J; junction bases unmatched: 7. Germline CDR1 reads MNHNY; CDR2 reads SVGAGI (reference sequence). CDR3 loop: CASSSNDRGDGYTF. The DNA for the CDR3 is TGTGCCAGCAGTTCCAACGACAGGGGTGATGGCTACACCTTC.